This entry lists 24 T cell receptor beta chains sequenced from one sample in a study of blood T cell repertoires in COVID-19. Repertoires were generated with immunoSEQ multiplex PCR, while TCRdb's copy carries only in-frame clones and drops some. The sample has approximately 98,000 clones; approximately 82% are singletons. Sequencing was carried out using peripheral blood. These receptors all come from a woman aged 70-85 years with acute or convalescent COVID-19.

This chain joins TRBV27 and TRBJ2-1, with D possibly being TRBD2 (7 bases). The CDR3 contains 16 residues. Between the trimmed V and J ends, which lost 6 bases and 0 bases, there was a span of 15 bases. Germline CDR1 reads MNHEY; CDR2 reads SMNVEV (reference sequence). The CDR3 DNA sequence: TGTGCCAGCAGCCAAAGGGCGGGGGCCTCCTACAATGAGCAGTTCTTC. Translating gives CASSQRAGASYNEQFF.

This clone was seen a few times. The chain recombines TRBV6-6 with TRBJ1-1; 8 bases align to TRBD1. V dropped 2 bases and J dropped 12; count of bases not matched to a gene: 5. The germline V gene has CDR1 MNHNY and CDR2 SVGAGI (reference sequence). This CDR3 region has 12 residues. CDR3 amino acids: CASSYLDRGTFF. In DNA, the CDR3 is TGTGCCAGCAGTTACCTTGACAGGGGAACTTTCTTT.

The chain joins TRBV30 to TRBJ1-1; D is ambiguous. CDR3 size: 11 residues. V lost 2 bases and J lost 5, with 6 bases in between. Germline assignment: CDR1 GTSNPN and CDR2 SVGIG (reference sequence). CDR3 DNA: TGTGCCTGGAGTACTAGAACTGAAGCTTTCTTT. It encodes CAWSTRTEAFF. The complete variable domain, with remaining parts taken from reference TRBV30 and TRBJ1-1, reads SQTIHQWPATLVQPVGSPLSLECTVEGTSNPNLYWYRQAAGRGLQLLFYSVGIGQISSEVPQNLSASRPQDRQFILSSKKLLLSDSGFYLCAWSTRTEAFFGQGTRLTVV.

The J gene is TRBJ1-1, the V gene TRBV24-1; TRBD1 is a possible D gene (5 bases). V lost 9 bases and J 3 bases, leaving 13 bases between the germline ends. This CDR3 has 13 amino acids. Germline lookup yields CDR1 KGHDR and CDR2 SFDVKD. The CDR3 nucleotides read TGTGCCACCTGGGCGGGGGGGGACACTGAAGCTTTCTTT. Protein sequence: CATWAGGDTEAFF.

This chain connects TRBV18 to TRBJ1-6; D possibly corresponds to TRBD1 (5 bases). The V gene lost 3 bases and the J gene lost 7 bases, with 13 bases spanning the gap. CDR3 size: 15 residues. The germline gives CDR1 KGHSH, CDR2 LQKENI. This CDR3 reads CASSPLDSENSPLHF. CDR3 nucleotides: TGTGCCAGCTCACCTCTCGACAGCGAGAATTCACCCCTCCACTTT.

V gene TRBV4-1 combines with J gene TRBJ2-1; the D gene is possibly TRBD2 (6 bases). Trimming cost V 4 bases and J 12 bases, with 16 bases left between them. The V gene's germline CDR1 is MGHRA and CDR2 YSYEKL. The CDR3 extends over 13 amino acids. The CDR3 protein is CASSPDRLVGQFF. As DNA, the CDR3 is TGCGCCAGCAGCCCTGACAGACTAGTTGGGCAGTTCTTC.

The V call is TRBV30, the J call TRBJ2-5, with D perhaps matching TRBD1 (6 bases). Trimming pared 1 base from V and 4 bases from J, leaving 10 bases between. This CDR3 contains 13 residues. In germline, CDR1 is GTSNPN, CDR2 SVGIG (reference sequence). CDR3 sequence (DNA): TGTGCCTGGAGTGGACAGGCCACAGAGACCCAGTACTTC. Encoded protein: CAWSGQATETQYF.

Only a few counts were recorded for this clone. The chain uses TRBV6-2 or TRBV6-3 and TRBJ1-2; TRBD1 might be the D (5 bases). The CDR3 consists of 14 residues. The V gene's germline CDR1 is MNHEY and CDR2 SVGEGT. V was clipped by 7 bases and J by 6 bases, with 18 bases between them. The CDR3 nucleotides read TGTGCCAGCACCCCAAGTCCAGGGAGGAATGGCTACACCTTC. Translation: CASTPSPGRNGYTF.

This chain connects TRBV7-9 to TRBJ1-5; possible D gene TRBD1, 5 bases. The CDR3 is 14 residues long. The germline V gene has CDR1 SEHNR and CDR2 FQNEAQ (reference sequence). The V end was cut by 5 bases, the J end by 0 bases, with 8 bases between. The CDR3 region is CASSRDFSNQPQHF. DNA of the CDR3: TGTGCCAGCAGCCGGGACTTTAGCAATCAGCCCCAGCATTTT.

The V gene is TRBV29-1, the J gene TRBJ1-1, with D perhaps matching TRBD1 (6 bases). The germline V gene has CDR1 SQVTM and CDR2 ANQGSEA. Trimming cost V 1 base and J 5 bases, with 14 bases left between them. The CDR3 covers 14 residues. The CDR3 here is CSVEGGRGTTEAFF. DNA of the CDR3: TGCAGCGTTGAAGGGGGCAGGGGTACAACTGAAGCTTTCTTT. Using reference TRBV29-1 and TRBJ1-1 for the parts outside the CDR3, the full variable domain is SAVISQKPSRDICQRGTSLTIQCQVDSQVTMMFWYRQQPGQSLTLIATANQGSEATYESGFVIDKFPISRPNLTFSTLTVSNMSPEDSSIYLCSVEGGRGTTEAFFGQGTRLTVV.

With respect to this clone: The same CDR3 is also encoded by other DNA sequences in this sample. The V and J genes are TRBV7-2 and TRBJ2-3, with a tentative D call TRBD1 (5 bases). The CDR3 spans 14 residues. Trimming shortened V by 2 bases and J by 3 bases, and 9 bases separated the two germline ends. From germline, CDR1 is SGHTA and CDR2 FQGNSA. The CDR3 coding sequence is TGTGCCAGCAGCTTAACCAGGGATACAGATACGCAGTATTTT. Amino acid sequence: CASSLTRDTDTQYF.

The rearrangement uses TRBV4-1 and TRBJ2-1, with TRBD2 matching over 10 bases. Germline CDR1 reads MGHRA; CDR2 reads YSYEKL. The CDR3 consists of 17 residues. Unmatched junction bases numbered 6, after V lost 0 bases and J lost 4 bases. The DNA for the CDR3 is TGCGCCAGCAGCCAAGAATCGGGGACTAGCGTATACAATGAGCAGTTCTTC. It translates to CASSQESGTSVYNEQFF.

The chain carries TRBV14 and TRBJ2-1, with TRBD2 identical over 9 bases. The trim removed 0 bases at V and 12 bases at J, leaving 6 bases unmatched. Per the germline V gene, CDR1 is SGHDN and CDR2 is FVKESK. The CDR3 covers 14 residues. As DNA, the CDR3 is TGTGCCAGCAGCCAAGAACGCGGGAGGGCCTTGCAGTTCTTC. This encodes CASSQERGRALQFF.

This clone was seen just once. This chain connects TRBV9 to TRBJ2-7, with 12 bases identical to TRBD2. The CDR3 extends over 15 amino acids. Germline CDR1 SGDLS, CDR2 YYNGEE. V lost 3 bases, J lost 4 bases, and 5 bases stayed unmatched. CDR3 in amino acids: CASSETSGSSYEQYF. In DNA, the CDR3 is TGTGCCAGCAGCGAGACTAGCGGGAGTTCTTACGAGCAGTACTTC.

This chain joins TRBV30 and TRBJ1-2; a weak D match, TRBD1 (6 bases). Germline V CDR1 and CDR2: GTSNPN, SVGIG (reference sequence). The CDR3 contains 10 residues. Trimming removed 5 bases from V and 8 bases from J, with 9 bases in between. This CDR3 is CAWGRGGYTF. As DNA, the CDR3 is TGTGCCTGGGGCAGGGGCGGCTACACCTTC.

CDR3 bases: TGTGCCAGCAGCCGACACCGGGACTCCGCGTCCCGGACCAAAGAGACCCAGTACTTC. This sequence encodes CASSRHRDSASRTKETQYF. The rearrangement joins TRBV3-1 (or the pseudogene TRBV3-2) to TRBJ2-5, with D possibly matching TRBD2 (6 bases). Germline V lookup: CDR1 LGHDT, CDR2 YNNKEL (reference sequence). The CDR3 consists of 19 residues. V gave up 4 bases and J gave up 3 bases, with 27 bases separating them.

The chain recombines TRBV28 with TRBJ2-3; TRBD1 matches 8 bases. The CDR3 is made up of 14 amino acids. Germline loops: CDR1 MDHEN, CDR2 SYDVKM. Unmatched junction bases numbered 7, after V lost 7 bases and J lost 4 bases. In nucleotides, the CDR3 is TGTGCCAGCAAGAACCAGGGGGCCGCAGATACGCAGTATTTT. Protein product: CASKNQGAADTQYF.

The rearrangement joins TRBV11-3 to TRBJ2-7; a possible D gene is TRBD1 (5 bases). From germline, CDR1 is SGHNT and CDR2 YENEEA. This CDR3 is 13 amino acids long. V dropped 1 base and J dropped 6 bases, with 10 bases sitting between them. CDR3 sequence (DNA): TGTGCCAGCAGCTTAGGAGAAAGGGGCGAGCAGTACTTC. Residues: CASSLGERGEQYF.

The rearrangement links TRBV27 to TRBJ1-2, with 11 positions matching TRBD1. V was pared by 5 bases and J by 8 bases, with 13 bases of the junction left unmatched. The CDR3 is 16 amino acids. The germline V gene has CDR1 MNHEY and CDR2 SMNVEV (reference sequence). CDR3 DNA sequence: TGTGCCAGCAGTCCTCATGCCGGACAGGGGGCGGGGGGCTACACCTTC. Its translation: CASSPHAGQGAGGYTF.

V and J are TRBV5-4 and TRBJ1-2, with 9 nucleotides matching TRBD1. The junction had 1 base not matched to a gene; V was cut back by 1 base and J by 6 bases. This CDR3 has 13 amino acids. The germline CDR1 and CDR2 sequences are SGHNT and YYREEE (reference sequence). CDR3 loop: CASSLWTGDGYTF. CDR3 nucleotides: TGTGCCAGCAGCTTGTGGACAGGGGATGGCTACACCTTC.

This chain links TRBV6-2 or TRBV6-3 with TRBJ2-1, with D perhaps matching TRBD1 (6 bases). CDR1 is MNHEY, CDR2 SVGEGT, per germline. Trimming removed 6 bases from V and 0 bases from J, with 12 bases in between. The length of the CDR3 is 15 residues. The chain's CDR3 is CASSVTGSSYNEQFF. The DNA of the CDR3 is TGTGCCAGCAGCGTAACAGGGAGCTCCTACAATGAGCAGTTCTTC.

V usage is TRBV5-1 and J usage is TRBJ1-3, with 12 nucleotides matching TRBD1. V lost 4 bases and J lost 3; bases outside the gene matches: 8. CDR1 is SGHRS and CDR2 is YFSETQ in the germline V gene. The length of the CDR3 is 17 residues. CDR3 amino acids: CASSPGGQGASGNTIYF. The CDR3 nucleotides read TGCGCCAGCAGCCCCGGGGGACAGGGGGCGAGTGGAAACACCATATATTTT.

In DNA form, the CDR3 reads TGTGCCATCAGGGGGACAGCTCCCGACGAGCAGTACTTC. It encodes CAIRGTAPDEQYF. The chain recombines TRBV10-3 with TRBJ2-7, with TRBD1 matching 7 bases. The length of the CDR3 is 13 residues. The germline V gene has CDR1 ENHRY and CDR2 SYGVKD. The V gene end was trimmed by 6 bases and the J gene end by 5 bases; junction bases not matched to a gene: 7.

The V and J genes are TRBV28 and TRBJ1-1; 8 bases fit TRBD1. Germline V lookup: CDR1 MDHEN, CDR2 SYDVKM. This CDR3 has 13 residues. V was clipped by 4 bases and J by 8 bases; unmatched bases: 6. In nucleotides, the CDR3 is TGTGCCAGCAGTTCACCCGGGACAGGCGAAGCTTTCTTT. The encoded protein is CASSSPGTGEAFF.